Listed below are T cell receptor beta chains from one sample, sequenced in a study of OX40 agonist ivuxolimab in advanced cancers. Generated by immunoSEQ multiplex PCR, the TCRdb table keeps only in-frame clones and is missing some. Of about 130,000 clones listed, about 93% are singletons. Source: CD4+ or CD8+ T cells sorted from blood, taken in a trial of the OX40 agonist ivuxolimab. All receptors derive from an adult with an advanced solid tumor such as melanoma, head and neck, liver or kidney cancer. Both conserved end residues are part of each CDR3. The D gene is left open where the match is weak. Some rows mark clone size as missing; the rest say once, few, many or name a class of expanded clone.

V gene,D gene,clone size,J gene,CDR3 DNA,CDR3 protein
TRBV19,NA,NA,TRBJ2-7,TGTGCCAGTAGTATGGAGAGGGTAGGCGAGCAGTACTTC,CASSMERVGEQYF
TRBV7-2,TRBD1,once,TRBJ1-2,TGTGCCAGCAGCTTAGGACAGGGGGCATATGGCTACACCTTC,CASSLGQGAYGYTF
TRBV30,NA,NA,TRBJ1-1,TGTGCCTGGAGTGGAGGGGGAACTGAAGCTTTCTTT,CAWSGGGTEAFF
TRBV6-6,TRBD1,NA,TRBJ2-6,TGTGCCGGCAGAACAGGGGGCGCTGCTGGGGCCAACGTCCTGACTTTC,CAGRTGGAAGANVLTF
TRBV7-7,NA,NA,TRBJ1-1,TGTGCCAGCAGCTTAGTCCCCTCCACAGGGTTCTCGGGGAACACTGAAGCTTTCTTT,CASSLVPSTGFSGNTEAFF
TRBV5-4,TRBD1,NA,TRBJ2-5,TGTGCCAGCAGCTCGGGACAGGCTTGGGGGACCCAGTACTTC,CASSSGQAWGTQYF
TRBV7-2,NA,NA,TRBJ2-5,TGTGCCAGCCTCCTGTCTGTGTACCAAGAGACCCAGTACTTC,CASLLSVYQETQYF
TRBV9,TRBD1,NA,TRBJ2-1,TGTGCCAGCAGCGCAATTGGGGACAGGCTCTACAATGAGCAGTTCTTC,CASSAIGDRLYNEQFF
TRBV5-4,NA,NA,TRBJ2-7,TGTGCCAGCAGCGTACGTGACTACGAGCAGTACTTC,CASSVRDYEQYF
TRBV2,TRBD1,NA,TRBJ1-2,TGTGCCAGCAGTGAGGGCCAGGGGGGATATGGCTACACCTTC,CASSEGQGGYGYTF
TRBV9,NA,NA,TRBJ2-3,TGTGCCAGCAGCGTAGTCCTCACAGATACGCAGTATTTT,CASSVVLTDTQYF